Listed below are T cell receptor beta chains from one sample, sequenced in a study of Ad26.COV2.S vaccination and SARS-CoV-2 variants. Produced via immunoSEQ multiplex PCR; TCRdb's table is partial and in-frame only. The sample comprises some 290,000 clones, about 86% of which are singletons, and more than 1.5% rests with the top ten. Material: peripheral blood, obtained in a trial of Ad26.COV2.S vaccine versus placebo. The source is a person aged 18-65 years who received the Ad26.COV2.S COVID-19 vaccine or a placebo. The CDR3 runs from the conserved cysteine through the conserved F or W. Fields, in order: clone size, J gene, D gene, V gene, CDR3 DNA, CDR3 protein. A D gene is named only where the DNA matches it firmly. For some rows the clone size is stated as once, few or many, or as a class when expanded; others skip it.

.,TRBJ2-1,TRBD1,TRBV11-3,TGTGCCAGCAGCTTAGGCGGGACAGGGGTGCGTCATGAGCAGTTCTTC,CASSLGGTGVRHEQFF
few,TRBJ2-1,TRBD1,TRBV7-9,TGTGCCAGCAGCTGGGGCAGGGGGCGAGATGAGCAGTTCTTC,CASSWGRGRDEQFF
once,TRBJ1-1,.,TRBV27,TGTGCCAGCAGTTTATCGAAATCGGTCACTGAAGCTTTCTTT,CASSLSKSVTEAFF
.,TRBJ2-5,TRBD2,TRBV15,TGTGCCACCAGACCGAGACTAGCGGGGGGGGACCTTCAAGAGACCCAGTACTTC,CATRPRLAGGDLQETQYF
.,TRBJ1-2,TRBD1,TRBV9,TGTGCCAGCAGCGGAGAGGGACAGTCCTATGGCTACACCTTC,CASSGEGQSYGYTF
.,TRBJ1-2,TRBD1,TRBV10-3,TGTGCCATCAGTGAATCTCCGGGACAGGGTTATGGCTACACCTTC,CAISESPGQGYGYTF
few,TRBJ1-3,.,TRBV4-2,TGTGCCAGCAGCCAAGAGGAGAACTCTGGAAACACCATATATTTT,CASSQEENSGNTIYF
.,TRBJ2-1,.,TRBV27,TGTGCCAGCAGCTCGGGCCTTAGGAATGAGCAGTTCTTC,CASSSGLRNEQFF
.,TRBJ1-5,.,TRBV19,TGTGCCAGTAGGGAAACACGGACGGTGAATCAGCCCCAGCATTTT,CASRETRTVNQPQHF
.,TRBJ1-1,.,TRBV27,TGTGCCAGCAGTTCGGGACTGACGAACACTGAAGCTTTCTTT,CASSSGLTNTEAFF
few,TRBJ2-3,.,TRBV3-1/TRBV3-2,TGTGCCAGCAGCCTCGGGACTAGCACAGATACGCAGTATTTT,CASSLGTSTDTQYF
.,TRBJ1-1,TRBD1,TRBV18,TGTGCCAGCTCAGCTCGACAGGGGATGGGGAACACTGAAGCTTTCTTT,CASSARQGMGNTEAFF
.,TRBJ2-6,.,TRBV10-3,TGTGCCATCATGATGACAGGAAACTCTGGGGCCAACGTCCTGACTTTC,CAIMMTGNSGANVLTF
.,TRBJ2-2,.,TRBV11-3,TGTGCCAGCAGCTTAGGGGCTAGCTCCGGGGAGCTGTTTTTT,CASSLGASSGELFF
.,TRBJ1-1,.,TRBV5-1,TGCGCCAGCAGCTTGGTTTCGGGGGGCGGGACTGAAGCTTTCTTT,CASSLVSGGGTEAFF
.,TRBJ1-1,.,TRBV2,TGTGCCAGAGGACAGTTTGAAGCTTTCTTT,CARGQFEAFF
once,TRBJ1-2,.,TRBV5-1,TGCGCCAGCAGCTTGGCCCCTAACTATGGCTACACCTTC,CASSLAPNYGYTF
.,TRBJ2-7,.,TRBV7-2,TGTGCCAGCAGCTTAACGGAACCCTACGAGCAGTACTTC,CASSLTEPYEQYF
.,TRBJ2-3,TRBD1,TRBV27,TGTGCCAGCAGTTTAACAGGGGTCATCACAGATACGCAGTATTTT,CASSLTGVITDTQYF
.,TRBJ2-7,TRBD1,TRBV3-1/TRBV3-2,TGTGCCAGCAGCCAAAGGGACAGGGGGCCCGAGCAGTACTTC,CASSQRDRGPEQYF
.,TRBJ2-4,.,TRBV6-1,TGTGCCAGCAGTGAAGCCGACTGGGGGAACCAATTAGCCAAAAACATTCAGTACTTC,CASSEADWGNQLAKNIQYF
once,TRBJ2-5,TRBD1,TRBV14,TGTGCCAGCATGAAGGGGACAGGGGGCCACCAAGAGACCCAGTACTTC,CASMKGTGGHQETQYF
once,TRBJ1-4,TRBD1,TRBV11-2,TGTGCCAGCAGCTTAAACTTCAGGACAGGGGTCAAAAAACTGTTTTTT,CASSLNFRTGVKKLFF
.,TRBJ2-3,TRBD1,TRBV5-1,TGCGCCAGCAGCCCCTGGACAGGGCCCACGGATACGCAGTATTTT,CASSPWTGPTDTQYF
.,TRBJ1-6,.,TRBV6-5,TGTGCCAGCAGTTACTCGTCCAGGGAGGCACCCCTCCACTTT,CASSYSSREAPLHF
.,TRBJ1-2,.,TRBV30,TGTGCCTGGAGTGTCCCTAACAGGGCCTTCCTCTATGGCTACACCTTC,CAWSVPNRAFLYGYTF
.,TRBJ2-5,TRBD1,TRBV6-1,TGTGCCAGCAGTGAAAGGGCAGGGGGTCTTGGAGAGACCCAGTACTTC,CASSERAGGLGETQYF
.,TRBJ1-2,.,TRBV24-1,TGTGCCACCAGTGATTTTAGGGGTGGCTACACCTTC,CATSDFRGGYTF
.,TRBJ2-7,TRBD2,TRBV5-6,TGTGCCAGCACCGCAAGGACTAGCGGGGCGAGTAGGGAGCAGTACTTC,CASTARTSGASREQYF
.,TRBJ1-4,.,TRBV11-2,TGTGCCAGCAGCCCAGGGGTTTCCAGAGTAGCTAATGAAAAACTGTTTTTT,CASSPGVSRVANEKLFF
.,TRBJ2-5,TRBD1,TRBV2,TGTGCCAGCTCAGGGGGCGCGGGGGAGACCCAGTACTTC,CASSGGAGETQYF
once,TRBJ2-5,TRBD2,TRBV4-1,TGCGCCAGCAGCCAAGTCGACCTACTAGCGTATGGAGAGACCCAGTACTTC,CASSQVDLLAYGETQYF
few,TRBJ1-5,.,TRBV7-3,TGTGCCAGCAGCCCCGCCGGGGGGGGACAGCCCCAGCATTTT,CASSPAGGGQPQHF
.,TRBJ1-2,TRBD1,TRBV4-3,TGCGCCAGCAGCCAAGAGACAGGGACGATCTATGGCTACACCTTC,CASSQETGTIYGYTF
once,TRBJ1-4,.,TRBV2,TGTGCCAGCAGTGAAGGGGGGCACCGGGGGGTAAAACTGTTTTTT,CASSEGGHRGVKLFF
.,TRBJ1-2,TRBD1,TRBV28,TGTGCCAGCAGTTTGACAGGGTCTTGGTATGGCTACACCTTC,CASSLTGSWYGYTF
.,TRBJ2-3,TRBD2,TRBV20-1,TGCAGTGCTAGTTGGCTAGCGGGGTACACAGATACGCAGTATTTT,CSASWLAGYTDTQYF